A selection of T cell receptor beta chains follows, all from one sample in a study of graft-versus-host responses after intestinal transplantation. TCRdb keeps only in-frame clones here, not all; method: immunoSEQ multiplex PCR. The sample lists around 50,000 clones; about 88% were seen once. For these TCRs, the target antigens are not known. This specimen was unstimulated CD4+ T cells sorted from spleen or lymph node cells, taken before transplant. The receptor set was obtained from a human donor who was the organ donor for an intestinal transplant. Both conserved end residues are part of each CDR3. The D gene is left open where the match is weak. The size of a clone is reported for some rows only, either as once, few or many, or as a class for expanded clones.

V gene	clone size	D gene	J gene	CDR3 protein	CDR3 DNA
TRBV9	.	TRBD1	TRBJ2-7	CASSVGTGVYEQYF	TGTGCCAGCAGCGTCGGGACAGGGGTTTACGAGCAGTACTTC
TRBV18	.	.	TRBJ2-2	CASSPDQTNTGELFF	TGTGCCAGCTCACCGGACCAAACGAACACCGGGGAGCTGTTTTTT
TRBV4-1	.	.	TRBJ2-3	CASSQGNWGTDTQYF	TGCGCCAGCAGCCAAGGAAATTGGGGCACAGATACGCAGTATTTT
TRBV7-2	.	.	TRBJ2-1	CASSLRRWLAQYNEQFF	TGTGCCAGCAGCTTAAGGCGGTGGCTAGCGCAATACAATGAGCAGTTCTTC
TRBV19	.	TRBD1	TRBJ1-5	CASSYDRAQPQHF	TGTGCCAGTAGTTACGACAGGGCTCAGCCCCAGCATTTT
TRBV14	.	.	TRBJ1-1	CASSQLPQGTEAFF	TGTGCCAGCAGCCAACTCCCTCAGGGTACTGAAGCTTTCTTT
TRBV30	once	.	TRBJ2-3	CAWSVFSGTDTQYF	TGTGCCTGGAGTGTTTTTAGCGGCACAGATACGCAGTATTTT
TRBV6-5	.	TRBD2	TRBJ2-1	CASVGTGGPYNEQFF	TGTGCCAGCGTAGGGACGGGAGGACCCTACAATGAGCAGTTCTTC
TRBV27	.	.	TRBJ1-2	CASSRTVDGVYGYTF	TGTGCCAGCAGCCGAACCGTGGACGGAGTTTATGGCTACACCTTC
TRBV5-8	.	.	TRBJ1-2	CASSLVDRRGYTF	TGTGCCAGCAGCTTGGTGGACAGAAGAGGCTACACCTTC
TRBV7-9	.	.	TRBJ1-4	CASSYGKADYLFF	TGTGCCAGCAGCTACGGAAAGGCGGACTACCTGTTTTTT
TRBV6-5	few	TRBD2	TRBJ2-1	CASSYSGLRDEQFF	TGTGCCAGCAGTTACTCGGGACTAAGGGATGAGCAGTTCTTC
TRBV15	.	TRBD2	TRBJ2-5	CATSSAGTSQETQYF	TGTGCCACCAGCAGTGCCGGGACTAGCCAAGAGACCCAGTACTTC
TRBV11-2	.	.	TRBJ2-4	CASSFIRPQGLAKNIQYF	TGTGCCAGCAGCTTCATCCGCCCCCAGGGGCTAGCCAAAAACATTCAGTACTTC
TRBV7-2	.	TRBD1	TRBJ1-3	CASSATGTASGNTIYF	TGTGCCAGCAGCGCGACTGGGACAGCGTCTGGAAACACCATATATTTT
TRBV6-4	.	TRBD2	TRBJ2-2	CASSDGRATGELFF	TGTGCCAGCAGTGACGGGAGGGCCACCGGGGAGCTGTTTTTT
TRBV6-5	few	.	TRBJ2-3	CASSLRESTDTQYF	TGTGCCAGCAGCCTCCGCGAGAGCACAGATACGCAGTATTTT
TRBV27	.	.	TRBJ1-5	CASSFSTPRNQPQHF	TGTGCCAGCAGTTTTTCGACTCCACGGAATCAGCCCCAGCATTTT
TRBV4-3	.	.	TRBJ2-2	CASSRSFGDPGGELFF	TGCGCCAGCAGCCGGAGTTTTGGAGACCCTGGGGGGGAGCTGTTTTTT
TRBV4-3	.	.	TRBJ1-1	CASSQSRGATEAFF	TGCGCCAGCAGCCAATCGAGGGGGGCCACTGAAGCTTTCTTT
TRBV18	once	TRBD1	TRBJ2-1	CASSTRRSGTEIDNEQFF	TGTGCCAGCTCAACCCGTAGGTCAGGGACAGAGATCGACAATGAGCAGTTCTTC
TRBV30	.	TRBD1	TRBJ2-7	CAGQGPSSYEQYF	TGTGCCGGACAGGGGCCTAGCTCCTACGAGCAGTACTTC
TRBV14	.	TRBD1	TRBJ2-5	CASSPLGTGGETQYF	TGTGCCAGCAGCCCCTTGGGGACAGGGGGAGAGACCCAGTACTTC
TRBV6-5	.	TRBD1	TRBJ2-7	CASRGTVPYEQYF	TGTGCCAGCAGAGGGACAGTACCCTACGAGCAGTACTTC
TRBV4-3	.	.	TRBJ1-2	CASSQGYGYTF	TGCGCCAGCAGCCAAGGGTATGGCTACACCTTC
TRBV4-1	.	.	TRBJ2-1	CASSRTPRGNEQFF	TGCGCCAGCAGCCGCACTCCCCGTGGCAATGAGCAGTTCTTC
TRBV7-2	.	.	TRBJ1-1	CASSYGGMNTEAFF	TGTGCCAGCAGCTACGGGGGCATGAACACTGAAGCTTTCTTT
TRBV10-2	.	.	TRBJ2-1	CASSSGGYNEQFF	TGCGCCAGCAGTTCGGGCGGATACAATGAGCAGTTCTTC
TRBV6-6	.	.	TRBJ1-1	CASSSPVLMNTEAFF	TGTGCCAGCAGTTCCCCGGTCTTAATGAACACTGAAGCTTTCTTT
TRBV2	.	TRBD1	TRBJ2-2	CASRGKTGTGVSGELFF	TGTGCCAGCAGGGGCAAAACCGGGACAGGGGTCTCCGGGGAGCTGTTTTTT
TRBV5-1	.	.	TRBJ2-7	CASSLVGDPRGEQYF	TGCGCCAGCAGCTTGGTCGGGGACCCGCGGGGCGAGCAGTACTTC
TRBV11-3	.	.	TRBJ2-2	CASSLDMAKELFF	TGTGCCAGCAGCTTAGATATGGCGAAGGAGCTGTTTTTT
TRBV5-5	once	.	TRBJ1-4	CASSFRPILSEGVEKLFF	TGTGCCAGCAGCTTCCGCCCTATACTAAGCGAGGGGGTTGAAAAACTGTTTTTT
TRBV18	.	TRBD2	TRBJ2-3	CASSPGTSGRAYKDTQYF	TGTGCCAGCTCACCAGGTACTAGCGGGAGGGCCTATAAAGATACGCAGTATTTT
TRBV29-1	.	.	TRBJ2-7	CSVEKRQGRSYEQYF	TGCAGCGTTGAAAAGCGGCAGGGGAGATCCTACGAGCAGTACTTC
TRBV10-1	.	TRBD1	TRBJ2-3	CASSDGQGADTQYF	TGCGCCAGCAGTGACGGACAGGGGGCAGATACGCAGTATTTT
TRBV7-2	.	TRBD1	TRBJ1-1	CASSLWTGGDTEAFF	TGTGCCAGCAGCTTGTGGACAGGAGGGGACACTGAAGCTTTCTTT
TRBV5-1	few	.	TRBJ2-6	CASSAWRNPSGANVLTF	TGCGCCAGCAGCGCTTGGCGGAACCCCTCTGGGGCCAACGTCCTGACTTTC
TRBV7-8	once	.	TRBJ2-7	CASSLVPSPTREQYF	TGTGCCAGCAGCTTGGTCCCTAGCCCGACGAGGGAGCAGTACTTC
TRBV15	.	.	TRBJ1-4	CATSRDVGAANEKLFF	TGTGCCACCAGCAGAGATGTCGGCGCTGCTAATGAAAAACTGTTTTTT
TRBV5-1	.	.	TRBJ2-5	CASSRGAQETQYF	TGCGCCAGCAGCCGGGGGGCTCAAGAGACCCAGTACTTC
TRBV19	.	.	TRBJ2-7	CASSIFGGDEQYF	TGTGCCAGTAGTATATTTGGGGGAGACGAGCAGTACTTC
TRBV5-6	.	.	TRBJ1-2	CASSFTPPRFRPNYGYTF	TGTGCCAGCAGCTTCACCCCCCCTCGTTTCAGGCCGAACTATGGCTACACCTTC
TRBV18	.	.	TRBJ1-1	CASSPLTGLNTEAFF	TGTGCCAGCTCACCGTTGACAGGTCTGAACACTGAAGCTTTCTTT
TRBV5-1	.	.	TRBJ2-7	CANLPREPLYEQYF	TGCGCCAACTTACCCCGGGAACCTCTCTACGAGCAGTACTTC
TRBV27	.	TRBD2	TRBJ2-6	CASSFLGLAGLSGANVLTF	TGTGCCAGCAGTTTCTTAGGACTAGCGGGACTCTCTGGGGCCAACGTCCTGACTTTC
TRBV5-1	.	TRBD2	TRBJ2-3	CASSGLILAEGTDTQYF	TGCGCCAGCAGCGGGCTGATACTAGCGGAGGGCACAGATACGCAGTATTTT
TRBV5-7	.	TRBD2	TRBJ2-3	CASSDARGGSARDMQYF	TGTGCCAGCAGCGACGCTAGAGGCGGGAGCGCGAGAGATATGCAGTATTTT
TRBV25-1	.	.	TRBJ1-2	CASSGTSNYGYTF	TGTGCCAGCAGCGGGACTTCTAACTATGGCTACACCTTC
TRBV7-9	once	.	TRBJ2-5	CASSKWTDQETQYF	TGTGCCAGCAGCAAATGGACGGACCAAGAGACCCAGTACTTC
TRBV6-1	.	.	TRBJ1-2	CASRAYTGSGYTF	TGTGCCAGCAGGGCGTACACGGGTTCGGGCTACACCTTC
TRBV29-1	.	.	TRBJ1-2	CSVEDPPKYGYTF	TGCAGCGTTGAAGATCCCCCTAAGTATGGCTACACCTTC
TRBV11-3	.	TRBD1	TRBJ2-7	CASSLTGGYEQYF	TGTGCCAGCAGCTTGACAGGGGGCTACGAGCAGTACTTC
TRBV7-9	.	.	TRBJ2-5	CASSLPGFFNQETQYF	TGTGCCAGCAGCCTTCCCGGGTTTTTCAACCAAGAGACCCAGTACTTC
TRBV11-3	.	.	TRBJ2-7	CASSLAASSEQYF	TGTGCCAGCAGCTTGGCAGCCTCCTCCGAGCAGTACTTC